This T cell receptor beta chain was observed in a study of cytomegalovirus exposure and HLA in healthy donors. The study's findings and limits: Researchers reported in a later analysis that common viral pathogens appeared linked to several top clusters. Researchers reported that three CMV-associated chains were confirmed in vitro as CMV antigen-specific. Rates of TCR association differed by HLA locus in a later analysis, with DRB1 highest and HLA-C lowest. Previously analyzed data showed that most TCR beta V segments were productive at a frequency of about 87% or about 30%.

The CDR3 has 14 amino acids. Germline CDR1 LNHDA, CDR2 SQIVND (reference sequence). Trimming took 7 bases from V and 0 from J, leaving 11 bases between them. In the PCR, 60 Vbeta and 13 Jbeta primers were used. Measured with immunoSEQ multiplex PCR; TCRdb has only the in-frame clones, and not every one. The repertoire holds approximately 220,000 clones, with approximately 80% as singletons. With regard to this clone: The antigen is not known.

The chain employs TRBV19 and TRBJ2-3, with a possible D match to TRBD1 (6 bases). Material: PBMCs. This clonotype was obtained from a man aged 35 to 55 in good health and CMV-seronegative. CDR3 protein: CASKGDTSTDTQYF. CDR3 nucleotides: TGTGCCAGTAAGGGGGATACTAGCACAGATACGCAGTATTTT.